This T cell receptor beta chain appears in the sequencing data of a study of shared clonotypes between healthy human individuals. Study conclusions and caveats: Sharing across four donors was highest in naive CD4 (approximately 5%) and lowest in memory CD8 (0.4%). When compared with the clonotypes that were shared by all four sorted-subset donors, the non-shared clonotypes turned out to have lower generation probabilities.

Unmatched junction bases numbered 5, after V lost 7 bases and J lost 6 bases. CDR3 length: 13 amino acids. In germline, CDR1 is GTSNPN, CDR2 SVGIG (reference sequence). The count of this clone is one. Its antigen is not identified. Generated by immunoSEQ multiplex PCR, the TCRdb table keeps only in-frame clones and is missing some. The sample carries some 550,000 clones, around 97% recorded once. A CD45RA-negative memory subset and a CD45RA+ naive subset were separated from the CD4+ cells. This receptor was obtained from a woman in her thirties in good health. The source material was naive CD4+ T cells sorted from blood. Indicated subset: CD45RA+ positively selected. The V gene is TRBV30, the J gene TRBJ2-7, with 14 bases matching TRBD2. In nucleotides, the CDR3 is TGTGCCTTAGGACTAGCGGGAGGCGGCGAGCAGTACTTC. It translates to CALGLAGGGEQYF.